The 3 T cell receptor beta chains in this list originate from one sample, sequenced in a study of T cell responses to AZD1222 COVID-19 vaccine. Sequencing used immunoSEQ multiplex PCR; TCRdb keeps in-frame clones, though not all of them. The sample lists approximately 160,000 clones, around 88% occurring once. The source was peripheral blood, collected on day 0 of AZD1222 vaccination. All receptors come from an adult in good health.

The rearrangement uses TRBV27 and TRBJ2-1; D call uncertain. Trimming removed 5 bases at V and 9 bases at J, with 11 bases between. CDR1 and CDR2 from the germline V gene are MNHEY and SMNVEV (reference sequence). CDR3 size: 12 residues. CDR3 region: CASSLPTTEQFF. CDR3 in DNA: TGTGCCAGCAGTCTACCCACGACTGAGCAGTTCTTC.

The J gene is TRBJ1-1, the V gene TRBV19; D is uncertain. The V end was cut by 1 base, the J end by 1 base, with 10 bases between. Germline V gene lookup returns CDR1 LNHDA and CDR2 SQIVND (reference sequence). The CDR3 runs 15 residues. The CDR3 loop reads CASSIGGSKNTEAFF. CDR3 DNA sequence: TGTGCCAGTAGTATAGGGGGTTCAAAGAACACTGAAGCTTTCTTT.

The chain couples TRBV10-3 to TRBJ2-1, with a possible D match to TRBD2 (6 bases). Trimming took 7 bases from V and 2 from J, leaving 12 bases between them. CDR1 and CDR2 (germline): ENHRY, SYGVKD. The CDR3 is made up of 14 amino acids. DNA of the CDR3: TGTGCCATCAACGGAGGGCGGACCTACAATGAGCAGTTCTTC. Its translation: CAINGGRTYNEQFF.